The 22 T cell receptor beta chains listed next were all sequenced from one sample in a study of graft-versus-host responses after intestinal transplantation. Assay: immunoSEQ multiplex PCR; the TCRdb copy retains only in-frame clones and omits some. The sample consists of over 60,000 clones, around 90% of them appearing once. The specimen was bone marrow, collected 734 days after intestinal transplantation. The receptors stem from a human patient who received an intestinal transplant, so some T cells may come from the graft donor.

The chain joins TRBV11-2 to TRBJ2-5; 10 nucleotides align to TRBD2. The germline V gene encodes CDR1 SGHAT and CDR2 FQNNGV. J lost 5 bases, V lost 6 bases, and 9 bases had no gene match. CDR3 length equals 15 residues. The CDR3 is CASRPSGGALETQYF. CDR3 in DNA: TGTGCCAGCAGACCAAGCGGGGGGGCTTTGGAGACCCAGTACTTC.

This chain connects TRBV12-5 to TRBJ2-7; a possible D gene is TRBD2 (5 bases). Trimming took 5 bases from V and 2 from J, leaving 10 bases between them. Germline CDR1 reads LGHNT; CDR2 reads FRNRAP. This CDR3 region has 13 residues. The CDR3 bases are TGTGCTAGTGGTGCGGGTGGGACCTACGAGCAGTACTTC. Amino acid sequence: CASGAGGTYEQYF.

CDR3: CASRTTGETTTSGNTIYF. The CDR3 region has the DNA TGTGCCAGTAGAACTACAGGGGAAACTACCACCTCTGGAAACACCATATATTTT. The V and J genes are TRBV19 and TRBJ1-3; 7 bases align to TRBD1. The CDR3 length is 18 residues. V was pared by 6 bases and J by 0 bases, with 14 bases of the junction left unmatched. CDR1 is LNHDA and CDR2 is SQIVND in the germline V gene (reference sequence).

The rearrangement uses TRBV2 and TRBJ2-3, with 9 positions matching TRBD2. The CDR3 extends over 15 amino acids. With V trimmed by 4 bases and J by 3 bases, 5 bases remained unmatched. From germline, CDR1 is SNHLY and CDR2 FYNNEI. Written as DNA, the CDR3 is TGTGCCAGCAGTGGGCGGGGGGGCAGGACAGATACGCAGTATTTT. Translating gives CASSGRGGRTDTQYF. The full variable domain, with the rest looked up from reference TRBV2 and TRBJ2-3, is EPEVTQTPSHQVTQMGQEVILRCVPISNHLYFYWYRQILGQKVEFLVSFYNNEISEKSEIFDDQFSVERPDGSNFTLKIRSTKLEDSAMYFCASSGRGGRTDTQYFGPGTRLTVL.

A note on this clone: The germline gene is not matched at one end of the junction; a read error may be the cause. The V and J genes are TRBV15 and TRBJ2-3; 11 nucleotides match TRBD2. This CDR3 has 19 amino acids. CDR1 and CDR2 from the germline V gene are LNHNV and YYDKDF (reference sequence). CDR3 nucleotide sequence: TGTGCCACCAGCGGAGATAGCCTAGCGGGGGGAACCTACACAGATACGCAGTATTTT. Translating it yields CATSGDSLAGGTYTDTQYF.

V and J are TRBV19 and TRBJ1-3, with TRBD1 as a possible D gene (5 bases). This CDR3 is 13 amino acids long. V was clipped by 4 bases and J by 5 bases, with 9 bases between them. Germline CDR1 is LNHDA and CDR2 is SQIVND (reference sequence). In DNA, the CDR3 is TGTGCCAGTAGTAACAGGCAAAGAAACACCATATATTTT. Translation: CASSNRQRNTIYF.

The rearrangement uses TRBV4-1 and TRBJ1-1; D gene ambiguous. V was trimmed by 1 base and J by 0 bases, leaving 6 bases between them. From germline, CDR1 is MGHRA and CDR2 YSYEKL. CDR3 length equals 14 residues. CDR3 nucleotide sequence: TGCGCCAGCAGCCAAGCTGACGTGAACACTGAAGCTTTCTTT. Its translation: CASSQADVNTEAFF.

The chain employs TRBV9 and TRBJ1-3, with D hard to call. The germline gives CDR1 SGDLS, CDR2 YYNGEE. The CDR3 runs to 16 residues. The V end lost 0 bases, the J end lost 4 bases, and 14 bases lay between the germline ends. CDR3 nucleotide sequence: TGTGCCAGCAGCGTAGGGACCAAAACGTACGGAAACACCATATATTTT. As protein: CASSVGTKTYGNTIYF.

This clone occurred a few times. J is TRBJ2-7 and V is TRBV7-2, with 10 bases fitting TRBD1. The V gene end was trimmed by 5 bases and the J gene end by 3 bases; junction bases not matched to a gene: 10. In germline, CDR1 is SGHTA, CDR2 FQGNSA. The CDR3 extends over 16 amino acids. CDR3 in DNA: TGTGCCAGCAGCCCCTTCGGGACAGGGGCTAACTACGAGCAGTACTTC. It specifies CASSPFGTGANYEQYF.

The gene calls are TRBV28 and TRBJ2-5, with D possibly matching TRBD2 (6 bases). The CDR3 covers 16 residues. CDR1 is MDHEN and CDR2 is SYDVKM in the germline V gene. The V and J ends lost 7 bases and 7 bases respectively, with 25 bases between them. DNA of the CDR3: TGTGCCAGCACGGGGACTGCCGAACTAACCGCCCGGACCCAGTACTTC. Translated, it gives CASTGTAELTARTQYF.

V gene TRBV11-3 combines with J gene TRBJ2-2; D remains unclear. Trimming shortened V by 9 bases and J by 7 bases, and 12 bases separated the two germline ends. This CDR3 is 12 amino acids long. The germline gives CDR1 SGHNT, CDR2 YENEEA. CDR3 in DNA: TGTGCCAGTTCTTTCGTACACGGGGAGCTGTTTTTT. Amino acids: CASSFVHGELFF.

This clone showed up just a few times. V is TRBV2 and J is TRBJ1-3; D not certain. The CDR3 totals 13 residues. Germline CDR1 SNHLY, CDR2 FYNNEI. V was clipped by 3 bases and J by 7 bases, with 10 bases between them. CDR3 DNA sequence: TGTGCCAGCAGTGACCCGCGGGCGAACACCATATATTTT. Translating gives CASSDPRANTIYF.

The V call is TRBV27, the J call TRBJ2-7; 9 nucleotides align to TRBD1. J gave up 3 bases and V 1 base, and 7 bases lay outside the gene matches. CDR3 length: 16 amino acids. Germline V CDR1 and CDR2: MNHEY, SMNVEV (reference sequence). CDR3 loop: CASSLYRTGVSYEQYF. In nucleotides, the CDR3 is TGTGCCAGCAGTTTATACCGGACAGGGGTTAGCTACGAGCAGTACTTC.

CDR3 in DNA: TGTGCCATCAAGACAGGGGCCGGGGCCAACGTCCTGACTTTC. This encodes CAIKTGAGANVLTF. The chain employs TRBV10-3 and TRBJ2-6; TRBD1 aligns across 8 bases. CDR1 ENHRY and CDR2 SYGVKD come from the germline V gene. The CDR3 extends over 14 amino acids. Trimming at V came to 7 bases and at J to 4 bases, leaving 3 bases not matched to a gene.

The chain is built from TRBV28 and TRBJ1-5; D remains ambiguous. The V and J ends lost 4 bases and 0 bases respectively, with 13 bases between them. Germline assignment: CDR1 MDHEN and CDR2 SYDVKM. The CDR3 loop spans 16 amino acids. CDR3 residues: CASSSFARDSNQPQHF. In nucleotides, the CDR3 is TGTGCCAGCAGTTCCTTCGCGAGGGATAGCAATCAGCCCCAGCATTTT. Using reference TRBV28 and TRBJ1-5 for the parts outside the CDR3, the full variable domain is DVKVTQSSRYLVKRTGEKVFLECVQDMDHENMFWYRQDPGLGLRLIYFSYDVKMKEKGDIPEGYSVSREKKERFSLILESASTNQTSMYLCASSSFARDSNQPQHFGDGTRLSIL.

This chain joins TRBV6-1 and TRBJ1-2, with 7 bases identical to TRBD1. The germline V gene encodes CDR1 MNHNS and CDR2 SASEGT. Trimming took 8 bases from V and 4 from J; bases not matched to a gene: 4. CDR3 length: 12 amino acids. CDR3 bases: TGTGCCAGCGACAGGGACGTCTATGGCTACACCTTC. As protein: CASDRDVYGYTF.

The chain's CDR3 is CASGGHQSPYEQYF. The DNA of the CDR3 is TGTGCCAGTGGGGGACACCAAAGTCCCTACGAGCAGTACTTC. The genes are TRBV25-1 and TRBJ2-7, with a possible D match to TRBD1 (6 bases). CDR1 is MGHDK and CDR2 is SYGVNS in the germline V gene. This CDR3 comprises 14 residues. Trimming took off 9 bases at V and 2 bases at J, with 17 bases between the two ends.

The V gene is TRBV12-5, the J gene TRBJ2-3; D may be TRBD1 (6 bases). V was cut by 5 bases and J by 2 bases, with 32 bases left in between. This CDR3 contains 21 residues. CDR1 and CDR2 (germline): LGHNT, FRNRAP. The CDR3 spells CASGPTPTIQGSLPPTDTQYF. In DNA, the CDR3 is TGTGCTAGTGGTCCCACACCAACCATACAGGGTTCGCTTCCGCCCACAGATACGCAGTATTTT.

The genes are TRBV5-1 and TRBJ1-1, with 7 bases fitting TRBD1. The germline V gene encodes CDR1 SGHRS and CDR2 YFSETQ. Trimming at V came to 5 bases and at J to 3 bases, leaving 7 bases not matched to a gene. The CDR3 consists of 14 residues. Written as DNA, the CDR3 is TGCGCCAGCAGTCTATCAGGGGGGGACACTGAAGCTTTCTTT. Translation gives CASSLSGGDTEAFF.

Here the CDR3 reads CASSESQPGTKQFF. Here the CDR3 DNA reads TGCGCCAGCAGTGAGTCGCAACCCGGGACAAAGCAGTTCTTC. The genes are TRBV10-1 and TRBJ2-1; possibly TRBD1 for D (6 bases). The CDR3 has 14 residues. Deletions cut 0 bases from V and 11 bases from J, with 14 bases between. Per germline, CDR1 WNHNN and CDR2 SYGVQD (reference sequence).

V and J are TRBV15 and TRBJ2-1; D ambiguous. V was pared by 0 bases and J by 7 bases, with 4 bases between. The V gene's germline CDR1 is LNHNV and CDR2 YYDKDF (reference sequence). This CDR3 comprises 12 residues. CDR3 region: CATSRDRNEQFF. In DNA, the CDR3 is TGTGCCACCAGCAGAGATCGGAATGAGCAGTTCTTC. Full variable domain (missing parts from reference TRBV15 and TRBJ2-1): DAMVIQNPRYQVTQFGKPVTLSCSQTLNHNVMYWYQQKSSQAPKLLFHYYDKDFNNEADTPDNFQSRRPNTSFCFLDIRSPGLGDTAMYLCATSRDRNEQFFGPGTRLTVL.

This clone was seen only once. The CDR3 spells CASSQPGSDTQYF. The CDR3 DNA follows: TGTGCCAGCAGCCAGCCGGGGTCAGATACGCAGTATTTT. The J gene is TRBJ2-3, the V gene TRBV7-3, with D possibly being TRBD2 (5 bases). The germline V gene has CDR1 SGHTA and CDR2 FQGTGA. The ends were cut back, 5 bases at V and 4 bases at J, with 10 bases in the middle. This CDR3 spans 13 amino acids.